This record covers a single T cell receptor (beta chain). As yet, its antigen is unknown. The PCR employed 60 Vbeta primers together with 13 Jbeta primers. Under the authors' procedure: Roughly 10 million shared chains were among approximately 87 million unique TCR beta chains counted in a later analysis. Sequencing was performed with immunoSEQ multiplex PCR; in TCRdb, only in-frame clones are kept and a portion is missing. V and J calls and clone size are those listed in that table; D and trimming were worked out from the DNA. The sample holds tens of thousands of clones; more than 60% are singletons and the top ten take 12%. V lost 5 bases, J lost 0 bases, and 11 bases lay in between. The V gene's germline CDR1 is SQVTM and CDR2 ANQGSEA. This CDR3 has 13 amino acids. This entry is derived from a study of cytomegalovirus exposure and HLA in healthy donors. Study-wide findings and caveats: Confirmation in vitro established that three CMV-associated chains were specific for CMV antigens.

The chain employs TRBV29-1 and TRBJ2-7; a weak D match, TRBD2 (6 bases). The material sequenced was PBMCs. This receptor was obtained from a male donor in good health and CMV-seropositive. The CDR3: CSVRRESSYEQYF. For the CDR3, the DNA is TGCAGCGTTAGGAGGGAAAGCTCCTACGAGCAGTACTTC.